The subject of this entry is one TCR beta chain. No antigen is known for it. This entry comes from a study of OX40 agonist ivuxolimab in advanced cancers. Overall study: Averaging roughly 60 years in age, with a range of roughly 20 to 90, the cohort was 65% to 85% male.

J was trimmed by 6 bases and V by 6 bases; bases with no gene match: 13. The length of the CDR3 is 16 residues. From germline, CDR1 is SGHAT and CDR2 FQNNGV. Peripheral blood came from all dose cohorts at three timepoints. The protocol was immunoSEQ multiplex PCR, while the TCRdb copy is restricted to in-frame clones and leaves out a portion. The sample has about 50,000 clones, about 81% seen once. General study points: Relative to CD4+ cells, CD8+ T cells on average had more expanded clones.

The sample consisted of CD4+ or CD8+ T cells sorted from blood, taken in a trial of the OX40 agonist ivuxolimab. V and J are TRBV11-2 and TRBJ2-1; 8 bases align to TRBD2. The TCR sequence derives from an adult with an advanced solid tumor such as melanoma, head and neck, liver or kidney cancer. CDR3 sequence: CASSSSDTSGRNEQFF. CDR3 sequence (DNA): TGTGCCAGCAGTTCCTCCGACACTAGCGGTCGCAATGAGCAGTTCTTC.